One sample yielded the 31 T cell receptor beta chains listed below, sequenced in a study of graft-versus-host responses after intestinal transplantation. Clones were read by immunoSEQ multiplex PCR, and TCRdb kept only the in-frame ones, dropping some. In the table there are about 6,900 clones, under 30% of which are singletons. The input for sequencing was alloreactive CD4+ T cells from a mixed lymphocyte reaction culture, taken before transplantation. Subset in this sample: CFSE-low proliferating T cells sorted from roughly 6-day pre-transplant mixed lymphocyte reaction (GvH or HvG direction). The receptors here all came from a human patient who was an organ donor for intestinal transplantation.

This clone was detected only a few times. The V gene is TRBV7-3, the J gene TRBJ1-2; D is uncertain. This CDR3 contains 15 residues. Looked up from germline, CDR1 is SGHTA and CDR2 is FQGTGA. V shed 3 bases and J shed 3 bases, with 14 bases lying between them. This chain's CDR3 is CASSFGRVGDYGYTF. The CDR3 DNA follows: TGTGCCAGCAGCTTTGGGAGGGTCGGGGACTATGGCTACACCTTC.

In this sample, this clone turned up a few times. The chain carries TRBV27 and TRBJ1-6, with TRBD1 matching 7 bases. Germline V gives CDR1 MNHEY, CDR2 SMNVEV (reference sequence). This CDR3 contains 14 residues. V lost 6 bases and J lost 7; bases outside the gene matches: 6. CDR3 region: CASSWAGGNSPLHF. The CDR3 nucleotides are TGTGCCAGCAGCTGGGCAGGGGGGAATTCACCCCTCCACTTT.

By share, this clone counts as medium-sized. The chain links TRBV6-1 to TRBJ1-2, with unresolved D. This CDR3 comprises 12 residues. Looked up from germline, CDR1 is MNHNS and CDR2 is SASEGT. V lost 1 base and J lost 4, with 4 bases in between. CDR3 residues: CASSEVLYGYTF. The CDR3 DNA sequence: TGTGCCAGCAGTGAAGTTCTCTATGGCTACACCTTC.

The V gene is TRBV27, the J gene TRBJ2-1; tentative D call: TRBD2 (5 bases). CDR3 length: 14 amino acids. Trimming took off 7 bases at V and 1 base at J, with 11 bases between the two ends. Germline lookup yields CDR1 MNHEY and CDR2 SMNVEV (reference sequence). In DNA form, the CDR3 reads TGTGCCAGCACCCGGGGTGGGTCCTACAATGAGCAGTTCTTC. Translated, it gives CASTRGGSYNEQFF.

This clone has just one count. The rearrangement uses TRBV9 and TRBJ1-2; the D is unclear. V lost 7 bases, J lost 2 bases, and 9 bases lay in between. Germline-derived CDR1 and CDR2 are SGDLS and YYNGEE. This CDR3 comprises 12 residues. In DNA, the CDR3 is TGTGCCAGCGGTGTAGACAACTATGGCTACACCTTC. It is translated as CASGVDNYGYTF.

V usage is TRBV7-3 and J usage is TRBJ1-5, with 9 bases lining up with TRBD1. Trimming at V came to 5 bases and at J to 4 bases, leaving 6 bases not matched to a gene. Germline loops: CDR1 SGHTA, CDR2 FQGTGA. The CDR3 has 15 amino acids. The CDR3 loop reads CASSQGTGSNQPQHF. Here the CDR3 DNA reads TGTGCCAGCAGCCAAGGGACAGGGTCAAATCAGCCCCAGCATTTT.

The rearrangement joins TRBV11-3 to TRBJ1-2, with unresolved D. Germline V gene lookup returns CDR1 SGHNT and CDR2 YENEEA. The V end was cut by 2 bases, the J end by 5 bases, with 9 bases between. This CDR3 contains 13 residues. CDR3 protein: CASSLTSPYGYTF. CDR3 DNA: TGTGCCAGCAGCTTAACGAGCCCGTATGGCTACACCTTC.

The table lists this clone with a count of one. V is TRBV27 and J is TRBJ2-7; weak D call: TRBD1 (5 bases). Germline-derived CDR1 and CDR2 are MNHEY and SMNVEV (reference sequence). V shed 9 bases and J shed 2 bases, with 14 bases lying between them. CDR3 length equals 13 residues. CDR3 sequence: CASRPGLPYEQYF. The CDR3 DNA reads as TGTGCCAGTCGTCCAGGGCTACCCTACGAGCAGTACTTC.

This sequence joins TRBV11-3 and TRBJ2-7, with 13 bases aligning to TRBD2. The CDR3 extends over 16 amino acids. The germline CDR1 and CDR2 sequences are SGHNT and YENEEA. Losses at the gene ends were 8 bases for V and 2 bases for J; bases not matched to a gene: 9. CDR3 amino acids: CASGVAGLAGTYEQYF. The CDR3 DNA sequence: TGTGCCAGCGGCGTCGCGGGACTAGCGGGAACCTACGAGCAGTACTTC.

This clone was counted between two and nine times. The DNA is left out, because the CDR3 cannot be placed on it with certainty; the CDR3 is given as TCRdb lists it. J is TRBJ2-3 and V is TRBV5-1. The CDR3 sequence runs 12 residues, both termini included. The V gene's germline CDR1 is SGHRS and CDR2 YFSETQ. This chain's CDR3 is CASSFLADTQYF.

This clone is classed as medium-sized. This chain links TRBV9 with TRBJ2-5; 14 positions agree with TRBD2. Germline V gene data show CDR1 as SGDLS and CDR2 as YYNGEE. This CDR3 is 18 amino acids long. With 1 base clipped from V and 4 bases from J, the junction kept 9 bases outside the gene matches. CDR3 sequence: CASSVNPPGLAGVETQYF. The CDR3, as DNA: TGTGCCAGCAGCGTAAACCCTCCGGGACTAGCGGGAGTAGAGACCCAGTACTTC.

This chain connects TRBV18 to TRBJ2-1; no clear D. CDR1 is KGHSH, CDR2 LQKENI, per germline. The V gene lost 3 bases and the J gene lost 7 bases, with 7 bases spanning the gap. The CDR3 is 12 residues long. In DNA form, the CDR3 reads TGTGCCAGCTCACCCGGAATAAATGAGCAGTTCTTC. It specifies CASSPGINEQFF.

By frequency in the sample, this clone is medium-sized. The junction and the germline gene differ at one end; a read error may be behind it. The chain uses TRBV7-7 and TRBJ1-4; 9 positions agree with TRBD1. The CDR3 length is 15 residues. Per germline, CDR1 SSHAT and CDR2 FNYEAQ (reference sequence). The CDR3 spells CASSLMTGGNEKLFF. CDR3 bases: TGTGCTAGCAGCCTGATGACAGGGGGAAATGAAAAACTGTTTTTT.

V usage is TRBV4-2 and J usage is TRBJ2-1; 13 bases line up with TRBD2. The trim removed 3 bases at V and 8 bases at J, leaving 7 bases unmatched. The CDR3 extends over 16 amino acids. The germline V gene encodes CDR1 LGHNA and CDR2 YNFKEQ. The CDR3, as DNA: TGTGCCAGCAGCCATGAAAGGACTAGCGGGGGTGATGAGCAGTTCTTC. It is translated as CASSHERTSGGDEQFF.

V gene TRBV5-6 combines with J gene TRBJ1-5; weak D call: TRBD1 (6 bases). In germline, CDR1 is SGHDT, CDR2 YYEEEE. This CDR3 is built from 15 residues. Trimming pared 1 base from V and 4 bases from J, leaving 12 bases between. The CDR3 bases are TGTGCCAGCAGCTTGAGGGGGGGGGTTAATCAGCCCCAGCATTTT. Translating it yields CASSLRGGVNQPQHF.

The CDR3 DNA is TGTGCCAGCAGCTTAGGGGGGCGAAACATTCAGTACTTC. Amino acids: CASSLGGRNIQYF. V usage is TRBV11-2 and J usage is TRBJ2-4; weak D call: TRBD1 (6 bases). Germline V gene data show CDR1 as SGHAT and CDR2 as FQNNGV. V was shortened by 1 base and J by 6 bases, with 7 bases between the two germline ends. CDR3 length: 13 residues.

Only a few counts were recorded for this clone. V usage is TRBV5-4 and J usage is TRBJ2-7; D is unresolved. The CDR3 loop spans 11 amino acids. CDR1 and CDR2 from the germline V gene are SGHNT and YYREEE (reference sequence). V was pared by 0 bases and J by 4 bases, with 2 bases between. CDR3 protein: CASSLGYEQYF. The CDR3 region has the DNA TGTGCCAGCAGCTTGGGTTACGAGCAGTACTTC.

This clone was recorded a few times. The V call is TRBV19, the J call TRBJ2-5; no reliable D call. This CDR3 is 13 amino acids long. The germline V and J ends were trimmed by 3 bases and 2 bases, with 7 bases remaining between them. Germline assignment: CDR1 LNHDA and CDR2 SQIVND (reference sequence). The CDR3 DNA sequence: TGTGCCAGTAGTATTAACAGACAAGAGACCCAGTACTTC. Its protein product is CASSINRQETQYF. Complete variable domain (other parts from reference TRBV19 and TRBJ2-5): DGGITQSPKYLFRKEGQNVTLSCEQNLNHDAMYWYRQDPGQGLRLIYYSQIVNDFQKGDIAEGYSVSREKKESFPLTVTSAQKNPTAFYLCASSINRQETQYFGPGTRLLVL.

This clone is large (0.1 to 1%) within its sample. The chain recombines TRBV2 with TRBJ1-2; TRBD1 agrees at 8 bases. This CDR3 spans 14 amino acids. The V and J ends lost 5 bases and 2 bases, in that order; junction bases with no gene match: 4. CDR1 SNHLY and CDR2 FYNNEI come from the germline V gene. CDR3 residues: CASSQDRDNYGYTF. The CDR3 nucleotides are TGTGCCAGCAGTCAGGACAGGGACAACTATGGCTACACCTTC.

In its sample, this clone was seen a few times. This chain uses TRBV29-1 with TRBJ1-2; 7 positions agree with TRBD1. CDR1 is SQVTM, CDR2 ANQGSEA, per germline. J lost 5 bases, V lost 7 bases, and 13 bases had no gene match. The CDR3 has 14 amino acids. The chain's CDR3 is CSAHSQGGVYGYTF. DNA for the CDR3: TGCAGCGCCCACAGCCAGGGGGGGGTATATGGCTACACCTTC. Filled out from reference TRBV29-1 and TRBJ1-2, the complete variable domain reads SAVISQKPSRDICQRGTSLTIQCQVDSQVTMMFWYRQQPGQSLTLIATANQGSEATYESGFVIDKFPISRPNLTFSTLTVSNMSPEDSSIYLCSAHSQGGVYGYTFGSGTRLTVV.

The chain has TRBV11-2 and TRBJ2-1, with 7 bases matching TRBD1. Trimming removed 5 bases from V and 3 bases from J; junction bases left unmatched: 4. The CDR3 runs to 14 residues. CDR1 and CDR2 from the germline V gene are SGHAT and FQNNGV. CDR3 sequence: CASSRDRYYNEQFF. For the CDR3, the DNA is TGTGCCAGCAGCCGGGACAGATACTACAATGAGCAGTTCTTC.

A note on this clone: Its ends do not fully match the called genes, so a read error is possible. The V and J genes are TRBV7-7 and TRBJ1-4, with 7 positions matching TRBD1. From germline, CDR1 is SSHAT and CDR2 FNYEAQ (reference sequence). This CDR3 is 14 amino acids long. This CDR3 is CASSRGQYNEKLFF. CDR3 bases: TGTGCTAGCAGCAGGGGACAGTATAATGAAAAACTGTTTTTT. The entire variable domain, with the rest obtained from reference TRBV7-7 and TRBJ1-4, is as follows: GAGVSQSPRYKVTKRGQDVTLRCDPISSHATLYWYQQALGQGPEFLTYFNYEAQPDKSGLPSDRFSAERPEGSISTLTIQRTEQRDSAMYRCASSRGQYNEKLFFGSGTQLSVL.

Sample share makes this clone large. V is TRBV7-9 and J is TRBJ2-7; possibly TRBD1 for D (6 bases). The V end was cut by 5 bases, the J end by 2 bases, with 16 bases between. This CDR3 is 15 amino acids long. Germline V gene sequence: CDR1 SEHNR, CDR2 FQNEAQ (reference sequence). DNA of the CDR3: TGTGCCAGCAGCAGCCCCCGACAGGCCACCTACGAGCAGTACTTC. It specifies CASSSPRQATYEQYF.

In this sample, this clone turned up a few times. V usage is TRBV11-2 and J usage is TRBJ2-7; 11 bases map to TRBD2. The CDR3 length is 15 residues. The germline V gene has CDR1 SGHAT and CDR2 FQNNGV. Unmatched junction bases numbered 5, after V lost 3 bases and J lost 4 bases. This chain's CDR3 is CASSFVAGGPYEQYF. CDR3 in DNA: TGTGCCAGCAGCTTCGTAGCGGGAGGGCCTTACGAGCAGTACTTC.

V and J are TRBV5-5 and TRBJ1-1; D call uncertain. The germline V gene has CDR1 SGHKS and CDR2 YYEKEE (reference sequence). The germline V and J ends were trimmed by 1 base and 0 bases, with 10 bases remaining between them. This CDR3 is 15 amino acids long. CDR3 bases: TGTGCCAGCAGCTTGCATGCAACCTTGAACACTGAAGCTTTCTTT. Its protein is CASSLHATLNTEAFF.

This chain joins TRBV7-3 and TRBJ2-2; D call uncertain. V shed 2 bases and J shed 4 bases, with 11 bases lying between them. This CDR3 is built from 15 residues. Germline values: CDR1 SGHTA, CDR2 FQGTGA. Written as DNA, the CDR3 is TGTGCCAGCAGCTTAGTCGGTAGCAGCACCGGGGAGCTGTTTTTT. As protein: CASSLVGSSTGELFF.

This clone has a handful of counts. The DNA for the CDR3 is TGTGCCAGCAGCTTTGGGGGAACTAGAAGCACAGATACGCAGTATTTT. Encoded protein: CASSFGGTRSTDTQYF. The rearrangement uses TRBV11-1 and TRBJ2-3; D might be TRBD1 or TRBD2, each matching 5 bases. Germline lookup yields CDR1 SGHAT and CDR2 FQDESV (reference sequence). The V end lost 3 bases, the J end lost 0 bases, and 13 bases lay between the germline ends. The CDR3 consists of 16 residues.

This clone was picked up a small number of times. The chain is built from TRBV6-6 and TRBJ2-7; 13 nucleotides line up with TRBD2. This CDR3 has 15 amino acids. V trimming: 2 bases; J trimming: 6 bases; junction bases outside the gene matches: 4. Per germline, CDR1 MNHNY and CDR2 SVGAGI (reference sequence). CDR3 coding DNA: TGTGCCAGCAGTTACGTGGGACTAGCGGGGCGCGAGCAGTACTTC. Encoded protein: CASSYVGLAGREQYF.

In its sample, this clone was seen a few times. The chain links TRBV28 to TRBJ2-7; D is unresolved. The CDR3 consists of 11 residues. Germline V gene lookup returns CDR1 MDHEN and CDR2 SYDVKM. Trimming took off 1 base at V and 4 bases at J, with 2 bases between the two ends. The CDR3 DNA follows: TGTGCCAGCAGTTTATTTTACGAGCAGTACTTC. Protein product: CASSLFYEQYF.

The CDR3 coding sequence is TGTGCCACCAGCAGACCTGGGACTAGCGGGAGAGAGACCCAGTACTTC. As protein: CATSRPGTSGRETQYF. The chain links TRBV15 to TRBJ2-5, with TRBD2 matching 14 bases. CDR3 size: 16 residues. Trimming took 2 bases from V and 4 from J; bases not matched to a gene: 3. Germline loops: CDR1 LNHNV, CDR2 YYDKDF (reference sequence).

This clone appeared a few times. The V gene is TRBV7-9, the J gene TRBJ2-7; weak D call: TRBD1 (6 bases). This CDR3 spans 11 amino acids. V was clipped by 2 bases and J by 7 bases, with 6 bases between them. Germline assignment: CDR1 SEHNR and CDR2 FQNEAQ (reference sequence). The CDR3 bases are TGTGCCAGCAGCTTAAGGGGGGAGCAGTACTTC. Its protein product is CASSLRGEQYF.